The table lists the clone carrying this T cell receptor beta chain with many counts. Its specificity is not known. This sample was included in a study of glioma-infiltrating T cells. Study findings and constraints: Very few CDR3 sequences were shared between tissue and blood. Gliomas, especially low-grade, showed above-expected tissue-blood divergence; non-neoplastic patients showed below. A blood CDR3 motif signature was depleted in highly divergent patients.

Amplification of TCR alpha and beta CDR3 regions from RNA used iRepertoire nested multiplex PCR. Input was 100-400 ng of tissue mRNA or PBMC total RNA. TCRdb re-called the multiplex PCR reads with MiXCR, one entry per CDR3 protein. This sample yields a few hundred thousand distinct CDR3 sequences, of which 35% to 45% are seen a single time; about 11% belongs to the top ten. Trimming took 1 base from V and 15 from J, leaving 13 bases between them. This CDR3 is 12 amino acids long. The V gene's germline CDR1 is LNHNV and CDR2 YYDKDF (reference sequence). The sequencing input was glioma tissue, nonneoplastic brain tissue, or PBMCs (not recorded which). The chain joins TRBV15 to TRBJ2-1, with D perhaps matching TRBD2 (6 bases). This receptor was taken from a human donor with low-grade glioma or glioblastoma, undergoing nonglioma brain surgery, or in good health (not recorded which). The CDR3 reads CATSRATGERFF. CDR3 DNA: TGTGCCACCAGCAGAGCTACGGGGGAGAGGTTCTTC.